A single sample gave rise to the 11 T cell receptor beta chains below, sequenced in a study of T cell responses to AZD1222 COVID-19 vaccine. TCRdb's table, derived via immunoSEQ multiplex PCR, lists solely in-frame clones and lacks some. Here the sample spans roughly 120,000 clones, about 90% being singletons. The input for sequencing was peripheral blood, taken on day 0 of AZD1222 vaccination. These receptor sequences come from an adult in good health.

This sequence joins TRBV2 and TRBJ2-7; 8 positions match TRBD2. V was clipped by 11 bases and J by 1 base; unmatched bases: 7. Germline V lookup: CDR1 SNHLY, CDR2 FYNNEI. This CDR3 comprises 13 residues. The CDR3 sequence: CAGTSGLSYEQYF. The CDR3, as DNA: TGTGCCGGTACTAGCGGCCTTTCCTACGAGCAGTACTTC.

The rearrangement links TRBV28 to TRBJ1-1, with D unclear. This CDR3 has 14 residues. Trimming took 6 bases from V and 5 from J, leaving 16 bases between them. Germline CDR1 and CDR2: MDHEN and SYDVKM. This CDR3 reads CASSRSLVRTEAFF. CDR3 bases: TGTGCCAGCAGCAGGTCACTGGTAAGGACTGAAGCTTTCTTT.

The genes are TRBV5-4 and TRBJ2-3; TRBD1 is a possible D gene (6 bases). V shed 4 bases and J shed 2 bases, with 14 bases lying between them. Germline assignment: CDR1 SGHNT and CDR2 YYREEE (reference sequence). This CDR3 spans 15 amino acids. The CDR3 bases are TGTGCCAGCAGCCCCGGACAGCCAACCACAGATACGCAGTATTTT. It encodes CASSPGQPTTDTQYF.

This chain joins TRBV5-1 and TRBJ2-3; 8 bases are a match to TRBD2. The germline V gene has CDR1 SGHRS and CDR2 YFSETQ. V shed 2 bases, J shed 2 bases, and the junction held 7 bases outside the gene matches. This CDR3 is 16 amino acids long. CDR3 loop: CASSFRAGVYTDTQYF. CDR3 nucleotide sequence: TGCGCCAGCAGCTTTCGAGCGGGAGTGTACACAGATACGCAGTATTTT.

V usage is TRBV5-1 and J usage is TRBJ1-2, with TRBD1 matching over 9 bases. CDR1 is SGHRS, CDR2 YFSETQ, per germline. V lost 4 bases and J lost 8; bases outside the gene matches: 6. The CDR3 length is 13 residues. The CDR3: CASSEGQGGGYTF. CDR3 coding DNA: TGCGCCAGCAGCGAGGGACAGGGAGGAGGCTACACCTTC.

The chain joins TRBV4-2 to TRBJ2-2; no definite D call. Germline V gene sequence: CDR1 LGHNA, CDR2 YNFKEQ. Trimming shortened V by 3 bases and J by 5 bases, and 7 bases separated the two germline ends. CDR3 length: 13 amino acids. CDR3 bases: TGTGCCAGCAGCCACCCCTTAACCGGGGAGCTGTTTTTT. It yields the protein CASSHPLTGELFF.

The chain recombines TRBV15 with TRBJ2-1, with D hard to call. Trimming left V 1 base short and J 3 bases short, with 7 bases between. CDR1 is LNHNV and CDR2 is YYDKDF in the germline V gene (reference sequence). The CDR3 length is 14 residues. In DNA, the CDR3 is TGTGCCACCAGCAGAGTGGTAGGCTACAATGAGCAGTTCTTC. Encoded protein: CATSRVVGYNEQFF.

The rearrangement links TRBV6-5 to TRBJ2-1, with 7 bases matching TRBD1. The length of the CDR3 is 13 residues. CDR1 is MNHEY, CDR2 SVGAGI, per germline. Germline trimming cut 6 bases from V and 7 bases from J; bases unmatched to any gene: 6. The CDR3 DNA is TGTGCCAGCAGCAGGGGGTTCGAAAATGAGCAGTTCTTC. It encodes CASSRGFENEQFF.

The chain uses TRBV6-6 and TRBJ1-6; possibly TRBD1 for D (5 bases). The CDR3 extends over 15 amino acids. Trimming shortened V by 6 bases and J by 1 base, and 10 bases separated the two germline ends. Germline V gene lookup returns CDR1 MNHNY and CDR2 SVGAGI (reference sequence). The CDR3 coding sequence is TGTGCCAGCAGAACGACAGTATCCTATAATTCACCCCTCCACTTT. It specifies CASRTTVSYNSPLHF.

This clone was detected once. In DNA form, the CDR3 reads TGTGCCAGCAGCCGGGGAGGGGACGGGACCCAGTACTTC. Translation: CASSRGGDGTQYF. The rearrangement uses TRBV5-8 and TRBJ2-5, with 7 positions matching TRBD2. The V gene's germline CDR1 is SGHTS and CDR2 YDEGEE. The length of the CDR3 is 13 residues. J was trimmed by 7 bases and V by 4 bases; bases with no gene match: 7.

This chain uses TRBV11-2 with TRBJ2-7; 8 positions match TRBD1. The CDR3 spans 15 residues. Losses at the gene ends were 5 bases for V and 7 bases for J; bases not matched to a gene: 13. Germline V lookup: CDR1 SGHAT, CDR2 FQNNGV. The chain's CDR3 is CASSPIRQGNGEQYF. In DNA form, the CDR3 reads TGTGCCAGCAGCCCAATCCGACAGGGGAATGGAGAGCAGTACTTC.